Listed below are T cell receptor beta chains from one sample, sequenced in a study of cytomegalovirus exposure and HLA in healthy donors. This table comes from immunoSEQ multiplex PCR, and its TCRdb copy is limited to in-frame clones, with some not included. The top ten hold 1.5% to 2% of the sample, which has 150,000 to 200,000 clones, roughly 74% seen once. Input material: PBMCs. The receptors derive from a woman in her thirties in good health and CMV-seronegative. CDR3s include the opening cysteine and the closing phenylalanine or tryptophan. A D gene is named only where the DNA matches it firmly. Part of the rows lack a size; the others show once, few, many or a class for expanded clones.

j_call clone_size d_call v_call cdr3_aa cdr3_nt
TRBJ2-7 once - TRBV4-1 CASSQDGKGTYEQYF TGCGCCAGCAGCCAAGATGGCAAGGGGACCTACGAGCAGTACTTC
TRBJ2-3 - TRBD1 TRBV6-1 CASSELVRGFSTDTQYF TGTGCCAGCAGTGAACTGGTCAGGGGGTTCTCCACAGATACGCAGTATTTT
TRBJ1-2 - - TRBV6-6 CASSPQGIYGYTF TGTGCCAGCAGCCCACAGGGTATCTATGGCTACACCTTC
TRBJ2-7 - - TRBV30 CAHGGDSSYEQYF TGTGCCCACGGTGGGGACTCCTCCTACGAGCAGTACTTC
TRBJ2-7 - TRBD2 TRBV18 CASSSLAGDGQYF TGTGCCAGCTCAAGTCTAGCGGGAGATGGGCAGTACTTC
TRBJ2-7 medium-sized TRBD2 TRBV2 CASRDTSGGEDQKQYF TGTGCCAGCAGGGACACTAGCGGCGGCGAGGACCAGAAGCAGTACTTC
TRBJ2-1 few - TRBV15 CATSRDSRRGEQFF TGTGCCACCAGCAGAGATTCTCGCAGGGGAGAGCAGTTCTTC
TRBJ1-2 - - TRBV25-1 CASSPRVGGTNYGYTF TGTGCCAGCAGCCCCCGGGTGGGGGGAACTAACTATGGCTACACCTTC
TRBJ2-4 - - TRBV5-1 CASSLEGERDIQYF TGCGCCAGCAGCCTGGAGGGGGAGAGGGACATTCAGTACTTC
TRBJ1-1 - - TRBV7-9 CASSPPVAGRRSDTEAFF TGTGCCAGCAGCCCCCCGGTAGCGGGGAGGCGTAGTGACACTGAAGCTTTCTTT
TRBJ2-7 - - TRBV27 CASSLRGLSSYEQYF TGTGCCAGCAGTTTAAGGGGACTGAGCTCCTACGAGCAGTACTTC
TRBJ2-5 - - TRBV27 CASAGQPQETQYF TGTGCCAGCGCCGGACAGCCACAAGAGACCCAGTACTTC
TRBJ2-3 few - TRBV27 CASSQPPAGDTQYF TGTGCCAGCAGTCAACCTCCCGCCGGAGATACGCAGTATTTT
TRBJ2-3 - TRBD2 TRBV4-3 CASSQASGGTDTQYF TGCGCCAGCAGCCAAGCTAGCGGGGGCACAGATACGCAGTATTTT
TRBJ1-1 - TRBD1 TRBV19 CASSTADRDVNTEAFF TGTGCCAGTAGTACGGCGGACAGGGACGTGAACACTGAAGCTTTCTTT
TRBJ2-1 - TRBD1 TRBV9 CASSGTTDRGSSYNEQFF TGTGCCAGCAGCGGAACCACAGACAGGGGGTCTTCTTACAATGAGCAGTTCTTC
TRBJ1-1 - - TRBV29-1 CSVGGVDTEAFF TGCAGCGTGGGGGGGGTTGACACTGAAGCTTTCTTT
TRBJ2-1 - TRBD1 TRBV5-1 CASSFTGTVYNEQFF TGCGCCAGCAGCTTCACCGGGACAGTCTACAATGAGCAGTTCTTC
TRBJ2-7 - TRBD1 TRBV5-4 CASSRGSRTGDLEQYF TGTGCCAGCAGCCGCGGTTCGAGGACAGGGGACCTCGAGCAGTACTTC
TRBJ1-1 - - TRBV13 CASSLEGRTEAFF TGTGCCAGCAGCTTAGAGGGGAGGACTGAAGCTTTCTTT
TRBJ2-5 few - TRBV5-4 CASSLGGASEETQYF TGTGCCAGCAGCTTGGGGGGCGCGAGTGAGGAGACCCAGTACTTC
TRBJ2-7 - TRBD1 TRBV12-5 CASGSSGQELIYEQYF TGTGCTAGTGGTTCCTCTGGACAGGAGCTCATCTACGAGCAGTACTTC
TRBJ1-2 - - TRBV29-1 CSVDPDMNYGYTF TGCAGCGTTGATCCGGACATGAACTATGGCTACACCTTC
TRBJ2-1 once TRBD2 TRBV6-5 CASTYEVAGVGEQFF TGTGCCAGCACTTACGAAGTAGCGGGAGTGGGGGAGCAGTTCTTC
TRBJ1-2 - TRBD1 TRBV27 CASSSPGGSVYGYTF TGTGCCAGCAGTTCCCCAGGGGGTAGTGTCTATGGCTACACCTTC
TRBJ1-5 - - TRBV27 CASSLGAGPNQPQHF TGTGCCAGCAGTTTAGGGGCAGGGCCCAATCAGCCCCAGCATTTT
TRBJ2-1 few TRBD1 TRBV6-6 CASSSGQDSREQFF TGTGCCAGCAGTTCAGGACAGGATTCACGGGAGCAGTTCTTC
TRBJ2-3 - TRBD1 TRBV19 CASQRTGGINTQYF TGTGCCAGTCAGAGGACAGGGGGCATCAATACGCAGTATTTT
TRBJ2-7 few TRBD2 TRBV9 CASSPRPGGTYEQYF TGTGCCAGCAGCCCCCGCCCGGGAGGAACCTACGAGCAGTACTTC
TRBJ1-3 - TRBD1 TRBV2 CASSHDRVTGNTIYF TGTGCCAGCAGCCACGACAGGGTAACTGGAAACACCATATATTTT
TRBJ1-6 - - TRBV5-6 CASSLFSDSINSPLHF TGTGCCAGCAGCTTGTTTTCCGACAGTATCAATTCACCCCTCCACTTT
TRBJ2-7 - TRBD1 TRBV5-4 CASSWNTGGNAAYEQYF TGTGCCAGCAGCTGGAACACAGGGGGTAACGCCGCCTACGAGCAGTACTTC
TRBJ2-7 - - TRBV4-1 CASSHPNKYEQYF TGCGCCAGCAGCCACCCTAATAAATACGAGCAGTACTTC
TRBJ1-1 - - TRBV5-8 CASSLVSSEAFF TGTGCCAGCAGCTTGGTTTCTTCTGAAGCTTTCTTT
TRBJ1-2 - - TRBV19 CASSRSGNRPRDAYTF TGTGCCAGTAGTAGATCTGGGAACAGGCCCAGGGATGCCTACACCTTC
TRBJ1-3 - - TRBV9 CASSAWAGNTIYF TGTGCCAGCAGCGCCTGGGCGGGAAACACCATATATTTT
TRBJ2-3 few - TRBV5-1 CASSLGGVSTDTQYF TGCGCCAGCAGCTTGGGCGGGGTGAGCACAGATACGCAGTATTTT
TRBJ2-3 - - TRBV30 CAWGNRGSPTDTQYF TGTGCCTGGGGGAATAGGGGGAGCCCCACAGATACGCAGTATTTT
TRBJ2-7 - - TRBV7-9 CASSLAGAFYEQYF TGTGCCAGCAGCCTAGCAGGGGCCTTCTACGAGCAGTACTTC
TRBJ2-7 - - TRBV7-2 CASSSRQVGEQYF TGTGCCAGCAGCTCAAGACAGGTTGGCGAGCAGTACTTC
TRBJ1-5 - TRBD1 TRBV30 CALGQTNQPQHF TGTGCCTTGGGACAGACTAATCAGCCCCAGCATTTT
TRBJ1-1 - - TRBV9 CASSATVDTEAFF TGTGCCAGCAGCGCGACAGTCGATACTGAAGCTTTCTTT
TRBJ2-7 - TRBD1 TRBV6-1 CASSGGLRGFSYEQYF TGTGCCAGCAGTGGGGGCCTCAGGGGGTTTTCCTACGAGCAGTACTTC